Following are 21 T cell receptor beta chains from one sample sequenced in a study of T-cell memory formation after mild COVID-19. TCRdb processed the 5' RACE reads anew with MiXCR; each CDR3 protein has one entry. The top ten clones hold around 20% of a sample with around 300,000 distinct CDR3 sequences, 13% to 15% of them seen once. Sequencing was carried out using PBMCs or a T cell subset sorted from them (not recorded which). The receptors here all came from a man aged 18 to 29 who had mild COVID-19 (a few samples of this study predate the infection). Cell type and time point are not known.

The rearrangement joins TRBV12-3 or TRBV12-4 to TRBJ2-7; 9 nucleotides match TRBD2. This CDR3 is built from 18 residues. The trim removed 0 bases at V and 3 bases at J, leaving 12 bases unmatched. CDR3 nucleotide sequence: TGTGCCAGCAGTTTAGCGGGACTAGCAAAAAAACTAATCTACGAGCAGTACTTC. Protein sequence: CASSLAGLAKKLIYEQYF.

The J gene is TRBJ1-1, the V gene TRBV6-4; 8 bases are a match to TRBD1. The CDR3 extends over 13 amino acids. CDR1 MRHNA and CDR2 SNTAGT come from the germline V gene. Trimming at V came to 3 bases and at J to 5 bases, leaving 2 bases not matched to a gene. The CDR3 region has the DNA TGTGCCAGCAGTGATAGACAGGGGACTGAAGCTTTCTTT. Amino acid sequence: CASSDRQGTEAFF.

This clonotype was counted a few times. The chain uses TRBV15 and TRBJ2-1, with D possibly being TRBD2 (5 bases). The CDR3 runs 19 residues. The V gene lost 1 base and the J gene lost 0 bases, with 19 bases spanning the gap. Germline-derived CDR1 and CDR2 are LNHNV and YYDKDF (reference sequence). CDR3 sequence reads: CATSRARGASTSSYNEQFF. Written as DNA, the CDR3 is TGTGCCACCAGCAGAGCTCGGGGAGCCTCGACAAGCTCCTACAATGAGCAGTTCTTC.

V usage is TRBV6-1 and J usage is TRBJ1-2; possible D gene TRBD1, 6 bases. Per germline, CDR1 MNHNS and CDR2 SASEGT. The CDR3 is made up of 13 amino acids. The V and J ends lost 4 bases and 5 bases respectively, with 11 bases between them. CDR3 amino acids: CASSVGQLYGYTF. CDR3 sequence (DNA): TGTGCCAGCAGTGTAGGACAGTTGTATGGCTACACCTTC.

This clonotype occurred a few times. The V call is TRBV12-3 or TRBV12-4, the J call TRBJ2-3; D uncertain. Trimming shortened V by 5 bases and J by 4 bases, and 13 bases separated the two germline ends. The CDR3 consists of 14 residues. The CDR3 bases are TGTGCCAGCAGTCGGACCCAAGTGTCAGATACGCAGTATTTT. Translation gives CASSRTQVSDTQYF.

V gene TRBV4-3 combines with J gene TRBJ1-2; D possibly corresponds to TRBD1 (5 bases). Germline V gives CDR1 LGHNA, CDR2 YSLEER. This CDR3 region has 13 residues. The V gene lost 3 bases and the J gene lost 7 bases, with 12 bases spanning the gap. CDR3 protein: CASSHGGGVGYTF. As DNA, the CDR3 is TGCGCCAGCAGCCATGGGGGTGGGGTTGGCTACACCTTC.

This clonotype was detected only a few times. The chain joins TRBV27 to TRBJ2-7, with no clear D. CDR3 length: 12 residues. V was cut by 3 bases and J by 2 bases, with 5 bases left in between. Germline lookup yields CDR1 MNHEY and CDR2 SMNVEV (reference sequence). In DNA form, the CDR3 reads TGTGCCAGCAGTTTTACCCCCTACGAGCAGTACTTC. Translation: CASSFTPYEQYF.

This clonotype has a handful of counts. CDR3 region: CASSPGTYTDTQYF. In nucleotides, the CDR3 is TGTGCCAGCAGCCCCGGGACGTACACAGATACGCAGTATTTT. The genes are TRBV5-5 and TRBJ2-3; D could derive from TRBD1 or TRBD2 (5 bases each). The CDR3 consists of 14 residues. V was cut by 4 bases and J by 2 bases, with 11 bases left in between. CDR1 and CDR2 from the germline V gene are SGHKS and YYEKEE (reference sequence).

This clonotype has a handful of counts. The V call is TRBV18, the J call TRBJ2-5; D call uncertain. Germline V gene sequence: CDR1 KGHSH, CDR2 LQKENI. V dropped 3 bases and J dropped 4 bases, with 9 bases sitting between them. The CDR3 contains 13 residues. CDR3 nucleotide sequence: TGTGCCAGCTCACCTTCTCTCCGAGAGACCCAGTACTTC. This codes for CASSPSLRETQYF.

The chain employs TRBV10-3 and TRBJ2-3; D is uncertain. CDR1 and CDR2 (germline): ENHRY, SYGVKD. This CDR3 spans 15 amino acids. Trimming took off 5 bases at V and 1 base at J, with 13 bases between the two ends. CDR3 amino acids: CAISQPTQGTDTQYF. CDR3 nucleotide sequence: TGTGCCATCAGTCAACCTACCCAGGGCACAGATACGCAGTATTTT.

This clonotype has ten or more counts. The CDR3 DNA reads as TGCGCCAGCAGCTTGCGACGCGTAGATACGCAGTATTTT. Translation gives CASSLRRVDTQYF. The rearrangement joins TRBV5-1 to TRBJ2-3, with D uncertain. V was clipped by 1 base and J by 5 bases, with 8 bases between them. Germline CDR1 is SGHRS and CDR2 is YFSETQ. This CDR3 comprises 13 residues. Based on the CDR3 plus reference TRBV5-1 and TRBJ2-3, the full variable domain is KAGVTQTPRYLIKTRGQQVTLSCSPISGHRSVSWYQQTPGQGLQFLFEYFSETQRNKGNFPGRFSGRQFSNSRSEMNVSTLELGDSALYLCASSLRRVDTQYFGPGTRLTVL.

This clonotype was counted a few times. The chain carries TRBV24-1 and TRBJ1-1, with 9 positions matching TRBD1. Germline loops: CDR1 KGHDR, CDR2 SFDVKD. The CDR3 is 15 amino acids. The ends lost 4 bases at V and 5 bases at J; junction bases unmatched: 7. CDR3 sequence (DNA): TGTGCCACCAGTGACCCAAGGACAGGGGCAACTGAAGCTTTCTTT. This codes for CATSDPRTGATEAFF.

The chain couples TRBV6-5 to TRBJ1-1; the D gene is possibly TRBD1 (5 bases). The CDR3 totals 15 residues. Germline-derived CDR1 and CDR2 are MNHEY and SVGAGI. V was pared by 2 bases and J by 8 bases, with 18 bases between. Written as DNA, the CDR3 is TGTGCCAGCAGTTACATAAGGGGACGTGTAGGAGAAGCTTTCTTT. This sequence encodes CASSYIRGRVGEAFF.

This chain joins TRBV5-1 and TRBJ2-1, with a weak D call TRBD2 (7 bases). Germline V gene data show CDR1 as SGHRS and CDR2 as YFSETQ. The V and J ends lost 4 bases and 10 bases respectively, with 21 bases between them. The CDR3 covers 15 residues. CDR3 sequence (DNA): TGCGCCAGCAGCCCCTTCCATGGGGGGGCCGAGGAGCAGTTCTTC. It specifies CASSPFHGGAEEQFF.

As concerns this clonotype: One junction end disagrees with the germline gene, perhaps due to a read error. The genes are TRBV9 and TRBJ2-2, with a tentative D call TRBD1 (5 bases). CDR3 size: 16 residues. Germline CDR1 is SGDLS and CDR2 is YYNGEE. This chain's CDR3 is CASSVAPAGNSGELFF. CDR3 DNA: TGTGCCAGCAGCGTAGCTCCGGCAGGGAACTCCGGGGAGCTGTTTTTT.

In its sample, this clonotype was seen a few times. This chain joins TRBV5-1 and TRBJ2-7, with TRBD2 as a possible D gene (5 bases). Germline assignment: CDR1 SGHRS and CDR2 YFSETQ. This CDR3 is 13 amino acids long. Trimming pared 0 bases from V and 5 bases from J, leaving 9 bases between. In DNA form, the CDR3 reads TGCGCCAGCAGCTTGGCCGGGGTGGACGAGCAGTACTTC. Protein: CASSLAGVDEQYF.

The chain is built from TRBV20-1 and TRBJ1-5; no clear D gene. Germline V gives CDR1 DFQATT, CDR2 SNEGSKA (reference sequence). Trimming removed 3 bases from V and 3 bases from J, with 9 bases in between. This CDR3 is 13 amino acids long. CDR3 DNA sequence: TGCAGTGCTAGGCGGCAGGACAATCAGCCCCAGCATTTT. Translating gives CSARRQDNQPQHF.

J is TRBJ2-3 and V is TRBV9; 10 bases agree with TRBD2. CDR3 length: 17 residues. Germline V gene lookup returns CDR1 SGDLS and CDR2 YYNGEE. Germline trimming cut 3 bases from V and 2 bases from J; bases unmatched to any gene: 9. Here the CDR3 reads CASSARASGGLTDTQYF. In DNA, the CDR3 is TGTGCCAGCAGCGCCCGCGCTAGCGGGGGCCTCACAGATACGCAGTATTTT. Supplemented by reference TRBV9 and TRBJ2-3, the full variable domain reads DSGVTQTPKHLITATGQRVTLRCSPRSGDLSVYWYQQSLDQGLQFLIQYYNGEERAKGNILERFSAQQFPDLHSELNLSSLELGDSALYFCASSARASGGLTDTQYFGPGTRLTVL.

This sequence joins TRBV3-1 and TRBJ2-7; 9 bases match TRBD2. V shed 0 bases and J 3 bases; nucleotides not matched to a gene: 6. The CDR3 extends over 16 amino acids. Germline CDR1 and CDR2: LGHDT and YNNKEL (reference sequence). The CDR3 reads CASSQDLAGAYYEQYF. The CDR3 DNA sequence: TGTGCCAGCAGCCAAGATTTAGCGGGGGCCTACTACGAGCAGTACTTC.

CDR3 in amino acids: CASSRTGAQRGYTF. In DNA, the CDR3 is TGCGCCAGCAGCCGAACAGGGGCGCAACGGGGCTACACCTTC. This chain connects TRBV5-1 to TRBJ1-2; TRBD1 matches at 7 bases. The V gene's germline CDR1 is SGHRS and CDR2 YFSETQ. Losses at the gene ends were 4 bases for V and 8 bases for J; bases not matched to a gene: 11. The CDR3 contains 14 residues.

Many counts were recorded for this clonotype. The chain uses TRBV10-3 and TRBJ2-3; 11 nucleotides match TRBD2. Germline values: CDR1 ENHRY, CDR2 SYGVKD. The CDR3 has 15 amino acids. With V trimmed by 5 bases and J by 6 bases, 7 bases remained unmatched. CDR3 residues: CAISFSGGADDTQYF. In nucleotides, the CDR3 is TGTGCCATCAGTTTTAGCGGGGGGGCGGACGATACGCAGTATTTT.